These 9 T cell receptor beta chains came from one sample sequenced in a study of cytomegalovirus exposure and HLA in healthy donors. Data came from immunoSEQ multiplex PCR; TCRdb stores just in-frame clones and leaves some out. The profile shows 130,000 to 150,000 clones, around 90% of them singletons. The source material was PBMCs. The origin of the receptors is a man between 18 and 29 years old in good health and CMV-seropositive.

The chain uses TRBV19 and TRBJ1-1; D gene unclear. V was trimmed by 0 bases and J by 6 bases, leaving 11 bases between them. CDR1 LNHDA and CDR2 SQIVND come from the germline V gene (reference sequence). The CDR3 is 14 amino acids. CDR3 nucleotide sequence: TGTGCCAGTAGTATAGATAGTTCATCCGCTGAAGCTTTCTTT. Translated, it gives CASSIDSSSAEAFF.

The rearrangement uses TRBV18 and TRBJ1-2; D gene unclear. Per the germline V gene, CDR1 is KGHSH and CDR2 is LQKENI. The germline V and J ends were trimmed by 2 bases and 5 bases, with 12 bases remaining between them. The CDR3 loop spans 14 amino acids. The CDR3 loop is CASSPAEVRYGYTF. In nucleotides, the CDR3 is TGTGCCAGCTCACCAGCAGAAGTGAGGTATGGCTACACCTTC.

The CDR3 sequence is CASILGDGGPNTEAFF. In nucleotides, the CDR3 is TGCGCCAGCATTTTAGGGGATGGTGGACCTAACACTGAAGCTTTCTTT. The chain uses TRBV5-1 and TRBJ1-1; possible D gene TRBD1, 5 bases. The CDR3 is 16 residues long. CDR1 and CDR2 (germline): SGHRS, YFSETQ. Trimming removed 6 bases from V and 2 bases from J, with 20 bases in between.

The V gene is TRBV19, the J gene TRBJ1-5; D is undetermined. The CDR3 contains 15 residues. CDR1 and CDR2 (germline): LNHDA, SQIVND (reference sequence). Trimming removed 1 base from V and 0 bases from J, with 7 bases in between. This CDR3 reads CASSIGGYSNQPQHF. CDR3 in DNA: TGTGCCAGTAGTATAGGAGGTTATAGCAATCAGCCCCAGCATTTT.

V and J are TRBV5-4 and TRBJ1-2; a possible D gene is TRBD1 (6 bases). The CDR3 length is 15 residues. CDR1 and CDR2 from the germline V gene are SGHNT and YYREEE (reference sequence). The V gene lost 3 bases and the J gene lost 3 bases, with 15 bases spanning the gap. In DNA, the CDR3 is TGTGCCAGCAGCTCCGGGACACAGAGTGACTATGGCTACACCTTC. It encodes CASSSGTQSDYGYTF.

This clone was seen once. The rearrangement links TRBV28 to TRBJ1-2, with 9 bases identical to TRBD1. The CDR3 length is 18 residues. CDR1 is MDHEN, CDR2 SYDVKM, per germline. The junction had 16 bases not matched to a gene; V was cut back by 6 bases and J by 2 bases. The CDR3 loop reads CASRNDWTGDRSNYGYTF. Written as DNA, the CDR3 is TGTGCCAGCAGGAACGACTGGACAGGGGACCGATCGAACTATGGCTACACCTTC.

The V and J genes are TRBV6-5 and TRBJ2-7; 7 bases are a match to TRBD2. This CDR3 contains 15 residues. V gave up 0 bases and J gave up 4 bases; unmatched junction bases: 6. Germline assignment: CDR1 MNHEY and CDR2 SVGAGI. In DNA form, the CDR3 reads TGTGCCAGCAGTTACTCATCTTGGGGAGGGTACGAGCAGTACTTC. Translating gives CASSYSSWGGYEQYF.

This chain joins TRBV14 and TRBJ2-7; 7 nucleotides agree with TRBD2. Germline V CDR1 and CDR2: SGHDN, FVKESK. V lost 2 bases to trimming and J lost 2 bases; unmatched junction nucleotides: 9. The CDR3 is 16 amino acids. The CDR3 spells CASSQRLWAGAYEQYF. The CDR3 DNA reads as TGTGCCAGCAGCCAACGACTATGGGCGGGAGCCTACGAGCAGTACTTC.

The J gene is TRBJ2-7, the V gene TRBV19; 7 positions agree with TRBD2. This CDR3 is built from 14 residues. Trimming at V came to 4 bases and at J to 2 bases, leaving 5 bases not matched to a gene. Germline assignment: CDR1 LNHDA and CDR2 SQIVND (reference sequence). The CDR3: CASSSLAAPYEQYF. CDR3 coding DNA: TGTGCCAGTAGTAGTCTAGCGGCCCCCTACGAGCAGTACTTC.